These 25 T cell receptor beta chains were sequenced from one sample in a study of radiotherapy plus CTLA-4 blockade in lung cancer. The repertoire was sequenced with immunoSEQ multiplex PCR; TCRdb's copy has only in-frame clones and lacks some. The sample comprises 95,000 to 150,000 clones, more than 80% of which are singletons, and approximately 7.2% rests with the top ten. The sequencing used peripheral blood, collected from a patient treated with radiotherapy plus ipilimumab. The receptor source for this set is a human donor with non-small cell lung cancer that progressed on radiotherapy plus ipilimumab.

The chain is built from TRBV27 and TRBJ2-3; tentatively, D is TRBD2 (6 bases). Germline loops: CDR1 MNHEY, CDR2 SMNVEV (reference sequence). The V gene lost 2 bases and the J gene lost 2 bases, with 11 bases spanning the gap. This CDR3 is 15 amino acids long. This CDR3 reads CASSLQGLYTDTQYF. The CDR3 DNA reads as TGTGCCAGCAGTTTACAGGGACTCTACACAGATACGCAGTATTTT.

The chain carries TRBV27 and TRBJ2-7; D call uncertain. V lost 7 bases and J lost 0, with 13 bases in between. Per germline, CDR1 MNHEY and CDR2 SMNVEV (reference sequence). The CDR3 has 14 residues. As DNA, the CDR3 is TGTGCCAGCAAGGCGGCGGCCGGCTCCTACGAGCAGTACTTC. This codes for CASKAAAGSYEQYF.

The chain employs TRBV5-4 and TRBJ1-5; unclear D gene. This CDR3 has 13 residues. The V gene's germline CDR1 is SGHNT and CDR2 YYREEE (reference sequence). The V and J ends lost 0 bases and 4 bases respectively, with 5 bases between them. As DNA, the CDR3 is TGTGCCAGCAGCTTGGGGGCGAATCAGCCCCAGCATTTT. It codes for CASSLGANQPQHF.

This chain joins TRBV5-1 and TRBJ1-4, with 8 bases aligning to TRBD1. Germline CDR1 SGHRS, CDR2 YFSETQ. The CDR3 has 15 amino acids. V shed 5 bases, J shed 5 bases, and the junction held 8 bases outside the gene matches. CDR3 nucleotides: TGCGCCAGCAGACCCTACGGGACAGGAAATGAAAAACTGTTTTTT. This sequence encodes CASRPYGTGNEKLFF.

This rearrangement joins TRBV10-1 to TRBJ2-1, with 14 bases lining up with TRBD2. Germline CDR1 is WNHNN and CDR2 is SYGVQD (reference sequence). The CDR3 spans 14 residues. V lost 2 bases, J lost 13 bases, and 4 bases stayed unmatched. CDR3 DNA sequence: TGCGCCAGCAGTGAGGGGACTAGCGGGAGCGGTCAGTTCTTC. It codes for CASSEGTSGSGQFF.

The V and J genes are TRBV10-3 and TRBJ1-1, with D perhaps TRBD1 (5 bases). CDR3 length: 13 amino acids. Trimming removed 4 bases from V and 1 base from J, with 7 bases in between. From germline, CDR1 is ENHRY and CDR2 SYGVKD. The CDR3: CAISADKNTEAFF. In DNA form, the CDR3 reads TGTGCCATCAGTGCGGACAAGAACACTGAAGCTTTCTTT.

In this sample, this clone turned up once. J is TRBJ2-2 and V is TRBV14; 7 bases match TRBD2. The CDR3 sequence is 16 residues long. Germline V CDR1 and CDR2: SGHDN, FVKESK. The V segment lost 2 bases and the J segment 3 bases; nucleotides outside the gene matches: 6. The CDR3 DNA follows: TGTGCCAGCAGCCAACCTGGGAGGGCGGACACCGGGGAGCTGTTTTTT. Protein sequence: CASSQPGRADTGELFF.

The CDR3, as DNA: TGTGCCAGCAGCATCCGGACTAGCGGGAGGACCCGTACGCAGTATTTT. Protein product: CASSIRTSGRTRTQYF. This chain connects TRBV11-2 to TRBJ2-3, with TRBD2 matching over 14 bases. V was pared by 5 bases and J by 8 bases, with 9 bases of the junction left unmatched. Germline V gives CDR1 SGHAT, CDR2 FQNNGV. There are 16 residues in the CDR3.

This chain uses TRBV7-9 with TRBJ1-4; unclear D gene. CDR3 length: 13 amino acids. Trimming pared 8 bases from V and 4 bases from J, leaving 11 bases between. Germline V gives CDR1 SEHNR, CDR2 FQNEAQ (reference sequence). CDR3 nucleotide sequence: TGTGCCAGCGGCGGTCGGGGTAATGAAAAACTGTTTTTT. Amino acids: CASGGRGNEKLFF. Together with reference TRBV7-9 and TRBJ1-4, the CDR3 gives the full variable domain: DTGVSQNPRHKITKRGQNVTFRCDPISEHNRLYWYRQTLGQGPEFLTYFQNEAQLEKSRLLSDRFSAERPKGSFSTLEIQRTEQGDSAMYLCASGGRGNEKLFFGSGTQLSVL.

The V and J genes are TRBV18 and TRBJ2-7; TRBD1 aligns across 8 bases. Per the germline V gene, CDR1 is KGHSH and CDR2 is LQKENI. The CDR3 consists of 15 residues. V was pared by 3 bases and J by 3 bases, with 7 bases of the junction left unmatched. CDR3 amino acids: CASSPGTGEIYEQYF. CDR3 in DNA: TGTGCCAGCTCACCCGGGACAGGAGAAATCTACGAGCAGTACTTC.

This clone showed up just once. This sequence joins TRBV7-3 and TRBJ2-2, with D perhaps TRBD1 (6 bases). V lost 4 bases, J lost 6 bases, and 9 bases lay in between. Germline assignment: CDR1 SGHTA and CDR2 FQGTGA. The length of the CDR3 is 13 residues. In DNA, the CDR3 is TGTGCCAGCAGCTGGACAGACGCCGGGGAGCTGTTTTTT. Residues: CASSWTDAGELFF.

In this sample, this clone turned up a few times. The chain uses TRBV25-1 and TRBJ1-1; 9 bases are a match to TRBD1. Per germline, CDR1 MGHDK and CDR2 SYGVNS. V lost 1 base and J lost 1; bases outside the gene matches: 10. The CDR3 sequence is 18 residues long. CDR3 amino acids: CASSESRTGGPWNTEAFF. The CDR3, as DNA: TGTGCCAGCAGTGAATCTCGAACAGGGGGCCCCTGGAACACTGAAGCTTTCTTT. The variable domain in full, completed from reference TRBV25-1 and TRBJ1-1, reads EADIYQTPRYLVIGTGKKITLECSQTMGHDKMYWYQQDPGMELHLIHYSYGVNSTEKGDLSSESTVSRIRTEHFPLTLESARPSHTSQYLCASSESRTGGPWNTEAFFGQGTRLTVV.

This clone is medium-sized (0.01 to 0.1%) in the sample. The rearrangement links TRBV6-6 to TRBJ1-4, with D tentatively TRBD1 (5 bases). Germline-derived CDR1 and CDR2 are MNHNY and SVGAGI (reference sequence). Deletions cut 5 bases from V and 0 bases from J, with 13 bases between. The length of the CDR3 is 16 residues. The CDR3 is CASSTKGTPTNEKLFF. CDR3 nucleotides: TGTGCCAGCAGTACCAAGGGGACCCCAACTAATGAAAAACTGTTTTTT.

The chain employs TRBV11-3 and TRBJ2-7, with 11 positions matching TRBD2. Per the germline V gene, CDR1 is SGHNT and CDR2 is YENEEA. V lost 5 bases, J lost 7 bases, and 13 bases stayed unmatched. The CDR3 consists of 16 residues. Here the CDR3 reads CASSREGLAERREQYF. The CDR3, as DNA: TGTGCCAGCAGCCGCGAGGGACTAGCGGAACGTCGGGAGCAGTACTTC.

This chain joins TRBV6-1 and TRBJ1-1; unclear D gene. Per the germline V gene, CDR1 is MNHNS and CDR2 is SASEGT. This CDR3 region has 13 residues. Trimming cost V 10 bases and J 6 bases, with 18 bases left between them. Here the CDR3 reads CANLRLFVPEAFF. The CDR3 DNA reads TGTGCCAATCTCCGGCTCTTTGTCCCTGAAGCTTTCTTT.

V is TRBV5-4 and J is TRBJ1-4; no clear D gene. CDR3 length: 15 amino acids. Trimming removed 7 bases at V and 4 bases at J, with 17 bases between. Germline lookup yields CDR1 SGHNT and CDR2 YYREEE (reference sequence). This chain's CDR3 is CASGDSDADNEKLFF. The CDR3, as DNA: TGTGCCAGCGGCGACTCGGACGCAGATAATGAAAAACTGTTTTTT.

The V and J genes are TRBV1 and TRBJ2-1; whether TRBD2, the table's D call, matches the DNA was not checked. TRBV1 is a recognized pseudogene. The CDR3 has 16 residues. CDR3 sequence reads: CTSSQEGLAVYNEQFF. CDR3 DNA: TGCACCAGCAGCCAAGAGGGTCTAGCGGTCTACAATGAGCAGTTCTTC.

The chain has TRBV5-8 and TRBJ1-2; 10 bases line up with TRBD1. The trim removed 6 bases at V and 5 bases at J, leaving 10 bases unmatched. The length of the CDR3 is 15 residues. Germline CDR1 SGHTS, CDR2 YDEGEE. DNA of the CDR3: TGTGCCAGCACCTCCCGGGGGGACAGGGGATATGGCTACACCTTC. This encodes CASTSRGDRGYGYTF.

Only one count was recorded for this clone. The chain is built from TRBV7-8 and TRBJ2-3; tentatively, D is TRBD1 or TRBD2 (5 bases each). Trimming pared 3 bases from V and 3 bases from J, leaving 19 bases between. CDR3 length equals 17 residues. Germline loops: CDR1 SGHVS, CDR2 FQNEAQ. In DNA, the CDR3 is TGTGCCAGCAGCTTTGGAGAGGGGCGGTGGGGAACAGATACGCAGTATTTT. Translation: CASSFGEGRWGTDTQYF.

The chain uses TRBV27 and TRBJ2-1, with 8 bases identical to TRBD1. The germline V gene encodes CDR1 MNHEY and CDR2 SMNVEV (reference sequence). V was pared by 7 bases and J by 10 bases, with 9 bases of the junction left unmatched. The CDR3 sequence is 13 residues long. The CDR3 loop reads CASNRRDRREQFF. The DNA of the CDR3 is TGTGCCAGCAATCGCCGGGACAGGCGGGAGCAGTTCTTC.

V gene TRBV6-1 combines with J gene TRBJ2-6; D may be TRBD2 (5 bases). The CDR3 covers 15 residues. V was shortened by 7 bases and J by 1 base, with 11 bases between the two germline ends. Germline loops: CDR1 MNHNS, CDR2 SASEGT. The CDR3 sequence: CASTERASGANVLTF. CDR3 sequence (DNA): TGTGCCAGCACCGAGAGGGCATCTGGGGCCAACGTCCTGACTTTC.

The gene calls are TRBV4-1 and TRBJ2-7; D is unresolved. Germline CDR1 reads MGHRA; CDR2 reads YSYEKL. The CDR3 loop spans 14 amino acids. Between the trimmed V and J ends, which lost 4 bases and 3 bases, there was a span of 13 bases. CDR3 sequence (DNA): TGCGCCAGCAGCCGGGCTGTGGGAAACTACGAGCAGTACTTC. This translates into CASSRAVGNYEQYF.

This rearrangement joins TRBV9 to TRBJ2-1, with D uncertain. Per the germline V gene, CDR1 is SGDLS and CDR2 is YYNGEE. The CDR3 totals 13 residues. The ends were cut back, 3 bases at V and 5 bases at J, with 9 bases in the middle. The DNA for the CDR3 is TGTGCCAGCAGCGACCCGACCAACAATGAGCAGTTCTTC. As protein: CASSDPTNNEQFF.

V usage is TRBV5-4 and J usage is TRBJ2-1; 12 nucleotides agree with TRBD2. The V segment lost 1 base and the J segment 9 bases; nucleotides outside the gene matches: 5. Germline CDR1 SGHNT, CDR2 YYREEE (reference sequence). The CDR3 consists of 15 residues. CDR3 DNA: TGTGCCAGCAGCTTGCCGGGACTAGCGGGCATTGAGCAGTTCTTC. It yields the protein CASSLPGLAGIEQFF.

V and J are TRBV7-9 and TRBJ2-5; no reliable D call. The germline V gene encodes CDR1 SEHNR and CDR2 FQNEAQ (reference sequence). Trimming removed 2 bases at V and 0 bases at J, with 10 bases between. The CDR3 runs to 15 residues. Here the CDR3 DNA reads TGTGCCAGCAGCTTATTTAGTGGGTACCAAGAGACCCAGTACTTC. It is translated as CASSLFSGYQETQYF.